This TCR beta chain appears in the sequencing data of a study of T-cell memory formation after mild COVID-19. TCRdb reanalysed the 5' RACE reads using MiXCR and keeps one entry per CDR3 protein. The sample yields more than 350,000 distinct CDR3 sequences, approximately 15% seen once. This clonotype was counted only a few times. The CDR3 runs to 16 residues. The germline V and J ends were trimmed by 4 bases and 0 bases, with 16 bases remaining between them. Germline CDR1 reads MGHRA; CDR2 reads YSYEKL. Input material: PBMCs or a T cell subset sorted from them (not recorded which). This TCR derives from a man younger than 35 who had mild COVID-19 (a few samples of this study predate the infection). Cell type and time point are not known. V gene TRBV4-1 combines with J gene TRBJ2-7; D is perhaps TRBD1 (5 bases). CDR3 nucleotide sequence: TGCGCCAGCAGCCGGACGGCAGGGTTAAGCTCCTACGAGCAGTACTTC. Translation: CASSRTAGLSSYEQYF.